Listed below are T cell receptor beta chains from one sample, sequenced in a study of T cell responses to AZD1222 COVID-19 vaccine. The method was immunoSEQ multiplex PCR; TCRdb's version includes in-frame clones alone and lacks a portion of them. The sample shows approximately 90,000 clones, around 89% of them seen only once. The sequencing used peripheral blood, collected 28 days after the second AZD1222 dose. The receptors originated from an adult who received the AZD1222 COVID-19 vaccine. The CDR3 runs from the conserved cysteine through the conserved F or W. The D gene is left open where the match is weak. Part of the rows lack a size; the others show once, few, many or a class for expanded clones.

size	J	V	D	CDR3	DNA
once	TRBJ1-1	TRBV19	.	CASKGWGGFATEAFF	TGTGCCAGTAAAGGGTGGGGAGGCTTCGCGACTGAAGCTTTCTTT
.	TRBJ1-1	TRBV14	.	CASSQVAGPRAFF	TGTGCCAGCAGCCAAGTTGCAGGCCCAAGAGCTTTCTTT
.	TRBJ1-1	TRBV19	.	CASSVRALVGAEAFF	TGTGCCAGTAGTGTCCGGGCCCTAGTGGGGGCTGAAGCTTTCTTT
once	TRBJ1-4	TRBV3-1/TRBV3-2	.	CASSHRQSHEKLFF	TGTGCCAGCAGCCACCGCCAATCTCATGAAAAACTGTTTTTT
.	TRBJ2-1	TRBV7-3	TRBD2	CASSPRTSGGVIGSYNEQFF	TGTGCCAGCAGCCCTCGGACTAGCGGGGGGGTAATAGGCTCCTACAATGAGCAGTTCTTC
.	TRBJ1-1	TRBV5-8	.	CASSLLGAVAFF	TGTGCCAGCAGCTTGCTGGGGGCCGTGGCTTTCTTT
.	TRBJ2-5	TRBV29-1	TRBD2	CSVEGSGGDYQETQYF	TGCAGCGTTGAAGGTAGCGGGGGCGATTACCAAGAGACCCAGTACTTC
.	TRBJ1-4	TRBV13	.	CASSPGQRSEKLFF	TGTGCCAGCAGCCCGGGGCAGCGAAGTGAAAAACTGTTTTTT
.	TRBJ1-1	TRBV19	.	CASSMLSGLNTEAFF	TGTGCCAGTAGTATGCTATCCGGGTTGAACACTGAAGCTTTCTTT
.	TRBJ1-3	TRBV18	.	CASSPQGVQNTIYF	TGTGCCAGCTCACCACAGGGAGTTCAAAACACCATATATTTT
.	TRBJ1-1	TRBV3-1/TRBV3-2	.	CASSATVGGTEAFF	TGTGCCAGCAGTGCAACAGTGGGAGGGACTGAAGCTTTCTTT
once	TRBJ2-1	TRBV24-1	.	CATSASGTTNNEQFF	TGTGCCACCAGTGCCTCCGGGACAACTAACAATGAGCAGTTCTTC
once	TRBJ2-6	TRBV3-1/TRBV3-2	.	CASSQKGRSGANVLTF	TGTGCCAGCAGCCAAAAAGGGAGGTCTGGGGCCAACGTCCTGACTTTC
.	TRBJ1-2	TRBV5-1	.	CASSGTRAEQTHGYTF	TGCGCCAGCAGCGGGACTAGAGCCGAACAAACACATGGCTACACCTTC
.	TRBJ2-2	TRBV3-1/TRBV3-2	.	CASSQDVNRGGSGGELFF	TGTGCCAGCAGCCAAGATGTGAACCGTGGGGGGTCCGGCGGGGAGCTGTTTTTT
.	TRBJ1-2	TRBV4-1	.	CAVHTGTVANYGYTF	TGCGCCGTACATACCGGGACCGTAGCTAACTATGGCTACACCTTC
.	TRBJ1-2	TRBV6-5	.	CASSYSGRGDYGYTF	TGTGCCAGCAGTTACAGCGGCAGGGGAGACTATGGCTACACCTTC
.	TRBJ1-5	TRBV7-6	.	CASSLAGNNQPQHF	TGTGCCAGCAGCTTAGCGGGAAACAATCAGCCCCAGCATTTT
.	TRBJ1-1	TRBV4-2	.	CASSQPGSRDTEAFF	TGTGCCAGCAGCCAACCCGGGTCTCGGGACACTGAAGCTTTCTTT
.	TRBJ1-2	TRBV28	.	CASSTQYYYGYTF	TGTGCCAGCAGTACGCAGTACTACTATGGCTACACCTTC
.	TRBJ1-5	TRBV19	.	CASSTGRNQPQHF	TGTGCCAGTAGTACAGGGCGCAATCAGCCCCAGCATTTT
.	TRBJ1-6	TRBV7-9	TRBD1	CASSHTTGFSPLHF	TGTGCCAGCAGCCATACGACAGGGTTTTCACCCCTCCACTTT